These 6 T cell receptor beta chains came from one sample sequenced in a study of beta chain features in type 1 diabetes. cDNA synthesis used the whole RNA isolate, giving expressed TCRB sequences. Assay: immunoSEQ multiplex PCR; the TCRdb copy retains only in-frame clones and omits some. This sample has under 25,000 clones; about 50% occur once, and the top ten carry under 0.4%. General observations from the study: Type 1 diabetes patients had moderately but significantly shorter TCRB CDR3s in all four CD4+ subsets.

Which antigens these TCRs recognize remains unknown. Material for sequencing was stem cell memory CD4+ T cells from blood. The receptors come from a man aged 18-30 years with type 1 diabetes.

The chain joins TRBV7-2 to TRBJ2-1, with D possibly being TRBD1 (6 bases). The V gene's germline CDR1 is SGHTA and CDR2 FQGNSA. Trimming shortened V by 3 bases and J by 2 bases, and 11 bases separated the two germline ends. The CDR3 sequence is 15 residues long. The CDR3 here is CASSFSGAPYNEQFF. CDR3 in DNA: TGTGCCAGCAGCTTTTCAGGGGCCCCCTACAATGAGCAGTTCTTC.

This rearrangement joins TRBV25-1 to TRBJ2-3, with 10 bases lining up with TRBD2. Losses at the gene ends were 5 bases for V and 2 bases for J; bases not matched to a gene: 10. Germline V gene lookup returns CDR1 MGHDK and CDR2 SYGVNS. There are 17 residues in the CDR3. CDR3 sequence (DNA): TGTGCCAGCAGTCGTCTAGCGGGAGCGATAAACACAGATACGCAGTATTTT. Residues: CASSRLAGAINTDTQYF.

A few counts support this clone. The chain employs TRBV30 and TRBJ1-2; 7 bases are a match to TRBD1. The CDR3 sequence is 16 residues long. The trim removed 3 bases at V and 6 bases at J, leaving 16 bases unmatched. From germline, CDR1 is GTSNPN and CDR2 SVGIG (reference sequence). DNA of the CDR3: TGTGCCTGGAGGCCTCGAGGGGGGACAGTGAAGGATGGCTACACCTTC. Residues: CAWRPRGGTVKDGYTF.

The chain joins TRBV7-9 to TRBJ1-5; 8 bases fit TRBD1. Germline V lookup: CDR1 SEHNR, CDR2 FQNEAQ (reference sequence). Unmatched junction bases numbered 5, after V lost 8 bases and J lost 2 bases. This CDR3 is 14 amino acids long. Written as DNA, the CDR3 is TGTGCCAGCGGCGGACAGGGACGCAATCAGCCCCAGCATTTT. This sequence encodes CASGGQGRNQPQHF.

This chain connects TRBV7-8 to TRBJ2-2, with D possibly matching TRBD2 (7 bases). Per the germline V gene, CDR1 is SGHVS and CDR2 is FQNEAQ. The CDR3 spans 15 residues. V dropped 1 base and J dropped 6 bases, with 12 bases sitting between them. The chain's CDR3 is CASSLERGRAGELFF. The CDR3 DNA reads as TGTGCCAGCAGCTTAGAAAGGGGGAGGGCCGGGGAGCTGTTTTTT.

J is TRBJ2-7 and V is TRBV6-5; a possible D gene is TRBD2 (6 bases). V lost 6 bases and J 9 bases, leaving 18 bases between the germline ends. The germline gives CDR1 MNHEY, CDR2 SVGAGI. This CDR3 region has 13 residues. The CDR3 sequence: CASRTPGETGQYF. The CDR3 nucleotides are TGTGCCAGCAGAACACCGGGGGAAACTGGGCAGTACTTC.